Reported below is one T cell receptor beta chain. These data originate in a study of human T cells and chemical hapten exposure. Time point defined: patch test 3, about 24 weeks after DPC sensitization. Described treatment: therapeutic diphenylcyclopropenone sensitization with weekly scalp DPC. Blood, whole and unfractionated, served as the source for total RNA extraction. The length of the CDR3 is 15 residues. The V gene end was trimmed by 6 bases and the J gene end by 0 bases; junction bases not matched to a gene: 6. Per the germline V gene, CDR1 is MGHRA and CDR2 is YSYEKL. TCRdb re-called the RACE reads through MiXCR, storing one row per CDR3 protein. Seen here are roughly 39,000 distinct CDR3 sequences, roughly 13% observed once, and the top ten hold roughly 2.1%.

Sequenced material: whole blood, taken in connection with sensitization to the hapten diphenylcyclopropenone (DPC). This receptor was taken from a woman between 40 and 50 years old with alopecia areata. Some clones in this sample may be carry-over from other donors' samples. The V and J genes are TRBV4-1 and TRBJ2-5; 8 nucleotides agree with TRBD1. The CDR3 protein is CASRGTGMYQETQYF. The CDR3 DNA reads as TGCGCCAGCAGAGGGACAGGAATGTACCAAGAGACCCAGTACTTC.